The 31 T cell receptor beta chains reported below all come from one sample, sequenced in a study of T cells after yellow fever vaccination (dated by TCRdb to between 2018 and 2021). The library was built by means of 5' RACE. This sample was sequenced with an Illumina HiSeq 2500. In TCRdb, the public reads were trimmed at Q25 with fastp and aligned with MiXCR, with productive beta chains retained. CDR3 protein sequences are deduplicated, and each keeps its most common genes and DNA. This sample has 25,000 to 35,000 distinct CDR3 sequences in its table, and 6.3% of those were observed once. Of the sample, roughly 25% is held by the ten largest clones. The treatment or condition label, as the study defines it: live attenuated yellow fever vaccine strain. The source was PBMCs, either bulk or a sorted T-cell subset (CD4+, CD8+, memory, or dextramer-sorted; not recorded which), collected on the day of the yellow fever booster vaccination. The receptor set was obtained from a man between 25 and 39 years old who received the YFV17D yellow fever vaccine.

This clonotype was counted ten times or more. This sequence joins TRBV10-2 and TRBJ1-1; possibly TRBD1 for D (6 bases). Trimming pared 6 bases from V and 3 bases from J, leaving 11 bases between. The CDR3 totals 13 residues. CDR1 and CDR2 from the germline V gene are WSHSY and SAAADI. The CDR3 loop reads CASSRDTYTEAFF. In DNA form, the CDR3 reads TGCGCCAGCAGCCGGGACACCTACACTGAAGCTTTCTTT.

This clonotype was counted only a few times. The CDR3 nucleotides are TGTGCCAGCAGCTTGGATCCCGGAAGCTCCTACAATGAGCAGTTCTTC. It specifies CASSLDPGSSYNEQFF. This chain connects TRBV5-4 to TRBJ2-1; D is ambiguous. Germline CDR1 reads SGHNT; CDR2 reads YYREEE (reference sequence). The V end lost 0 bases, the J end lost 0 bases, and 10 bases lay between the germline ends. This CDR3 comprises 16 residues.

The table lists this clonotype with many counts. The chain employs TRBV6-5 and TRBJ1-1; D not certain. This CDR3 region has 12 residues. Between the trimmed V and J ends, which lost 6 bases and 3 bases, there was a span of 8 bases. The germline V gene has CDR1 MNHEY and CDR2 SVGAGI. The chain's CDR3 is CASRYRDTEAFF. CDR3 DNA: TGTGCCAGCAGGTACAGAGACACTGAAGCTTTCTTT.

A few counts support this clonotype. The gene calls are TRBV12-3 or TRBV12-4 and TRBJ2-2; TRBD2 agrees at 7 bases. The V and J ends lost 3 bases and 7 bases, in that order; junction bases with no gene match: 2. CDR3 length equals 13 residues. The CDR3 DNA reads as TGTGCCAGCAGTTTTGGGGGGGGCGGGGAGCTGTTTTTT. This gives the protein CASSFGGGGELFF.

This clonotype was seen at least ten times. The chain uses TRBV11-2 and TRBJ2-3; TRBD2 aligns across 15 bases. The germline V gene encodes CDR1 SGHAT and CDR2 FQNNGV. This CDR3 is built from 18 residues. V shed 1 base and J 3 bases; nucleotides not matched to a gene: 5. Written as DNA, the CDR3 is TGTGCCAGCAGCTTAGGGGGACTAGCGGGAGGTAAAACAGATACGCAGTATTTT. This translates into CASSLGGLAGGKTDTQYF.

Many counts were recorded for this clonotype. V usage is TRBV28 and J usage is TRBJ2-7; 8 bases fit TRBD2. Trimming removed 4 bases from V and 0 bases from J; junction bases left unmatched: 8. CDR1 MDHEN and CDR2 SYDVKM come from the germline V gene. The CDR3 covers 16 residues. The CDR3 region is CASSYSGLAGSYEQYF. CDR3 DNA: TGTGCCAGCAGTTATAGTGGGCTAGCGGGCTCCTACGAGCAGTACTTC.

This clonotype came up many times. The chain combines TRBV6-2 or TRBV6-3 with TRBJ1-1; D gene uncertain. This CDR3 spans 13 amino acids. Trimming took 2 bases from V and 7 from J, leaving 11 bases between them. Germline CDR1 is MNHEY and CDR2 is SVGEGT. CDR3 sequence reads: CASSYLGRYEAFF. The CDR3 region has the DNA TGTGCCAGCAGTTACCTTGGGAGGTATGAAGCTTTCTTT.

This rearrangement joins TRBV12-3 or TRBV12-4 to TRBJ1-4; D gene unclear. The V and J ends lost 6 bases and 6 bases respectively, with 20 bases between them. There are 16 residues in the CDR3. The CDR3 reads CASSTFPGFGDEKLFF. The CDR3 DNA sequence: TGTGCCAGCAGCACCTTCCCAGGCTTCGGCGATGAAAAACTGTTTTTT.

To note about this clonotype: This may stem from a read error, because a much larger clone lies one nucleotide away. The chain links TRBV12-3 or TRBV12-4 to TRBJ2-5; 9 nucleotides align to TRBD1. The CDR3 spans 15 residues. Trimming cost V 6 bases and J 5 bases; bases outside gene matches: 10. CDR3 in DNA: TGTGCCAGCAGCCAAGGGACAGGGAAACACGAGACCCAGTACTTC. Translation gives CASSQGTGKHETQYF.

The CDR3 region is CSANKEREGYTQYF. CDR3 DNA sequence: TGCAGTGCCAATAAGGAGCGGGAGGGGTATACGCAGTATTTT. The chain links TRBV20-1 to TRBJ2-3; 10 bases are shared with TRBD2. CDR1 is DFQATT and CDR2 is SNEGSKA in the germline V gene (reference sequence). The CDR3 covers 14 residues. The trim removed 6 bases at V and 7 bases at J, leaving 10 bases unmatched.

This clonotype has ten or more counts. This chain connects TRBV6-4 to TRBJ1-1; D is ambiguous. The germline V and J ends were trimmed by 6 bases and 1 base, with 9 bases remaining between them. CDR3 length equals 13 residues. Germline values: CDR1 MRHNA, CDR2 SNTAGT. In nucleotides, the CDR3 is TGTGCCAGCAGCGAGACATGGAACACTGAAGCTTTCTTT. This encodes CASSETWNTEAFF.

The V and J genes are TRBV30 and TRBJ1-1, with 10 bases aligning to TRBD1. CDR3 length: 17 amino acids. CDR1 is GTSNPN and CDR2 is SVGIG in the germline V gene (reference sequence). V was clipped by 4 bases and J by 4 bases; unmatched bases: 15. Here the CDR3 DNA reads TGTGCCTGGACCCCGGACAGGGGGGCGCGTGGGACCACTGAAGCTTTCTTT. Its translation is CAWTPDRGARGTTEAFF.

The DNA of the CDR3 is TGTGCCACCCTGGGGAGGGAGGGCGTAGGGGAGCAGTTCTTC. Translated, it gives CATLGREGVGEQFF. This chain uses TRBV10-3 with TRBJ2-1; 7 bases are shared with TRBD2. This CDR3 region has 14 residues. Losses at the gene ends were 10 bases for V and 10 bases for J; bases not matched to a gene: 16. Looked up from germline, CDR1 is ENHRY and CDR2 is SYGVKD.

This clonotype was counted ten times or more. V is TRBV7-2 and J is TRBJ1-5; 7 nucleotides line up with TRBD1. Trimming took 2 bases from V and 7 from J; bases not matched to a gene: 8. CDR3 length: 15 amino acids. The V gene's germline CDR1 is SGHTA and CDR2 FQGNSA. The CDR3 sequence: CASSLIWGQTQPQHF. The CDR3 DNA is TGTGCCAGCAGCTTAATTTGGGGACAGACGCAGCCCCAGCATTTT. The variable domain in full, completed from reference TRBV7-2 and TRBJ1-5, reads GAGVSQSPSNKVTEKGKDVELRCDPISGHTALYWYRQSLGQGLEFLIYFQGNSAPDKSGLPSDRFSAERTGGSVSTLTIQRTQQEDSAVYLCASSLIWGQTQPQHFGDGTRLSIL.

This clonotype occurred many times. This chain links TRBV29-1 with TRBJ1-1; D is uncertain. V lost 1 base to trimming and J lost 4 bases, with 7 bases between them. Germline V gene data show CDR1 as SQVTM and CDR2 as ANQGSEA. There are 12 residues in the CDR3. The CDR3 is CSVEALSTEAFF. The CDR3 DNA reads as TGCAGCGTTGAAGCGTTGAGCACTGAAGCTTTCTTT.

This clonotype has ten or more counts. The chain carries TRBV7-2 and TRBJ2-5; no clear D gene. The CDR3 loop spans 14 amino acids. V was clipped by 2 bases and J by 4 bases, with 11 bases between them. Germline V gene data show CDR1 as SGHTA and CDR2 as FQGNSA. CDR3 DNA: TGTGCCAGCAGCTTAATGGGTGGCGGAGAGACCCAGTACTTC. It codes for CASSLMGGGETQYF.

The chain combines TRBV20-1 with TRBJ1-5; D not certain. This CDR3 has 12 amino acids. V was cut by 0 bases and J by 9 bases, with 9 bases left in between. Germline CDR1 and CDR2: DFQATT and SNEGSKA (reference sequence). The CDR3 DNA sequence: TGCAGTGCTAGAGAAGAATTCGGGCCCCAGCATTTT. It encodes CSAREEFGPQHF.

This clonotype has a handful of counts. The chain links TRBV20-1 to TRBJ1-6; no clear D. CDR1 and CDR2 (germline): DFQATT, SNEGSKA (reference sequence). V dropped 1 base and J dropped 8 bases, with 12 bases sitting between them. This CDR3 contains 14 residues. CDR3 nucleotide sequence: TGCAGTGCTAGAGGTGGACGGCGAGATTCACCCCTCCACTTT. It codes for CSARGGRRDSPLHF.

This clonotype was observed a few times. The chain has TRBV5-6 and TRBJ2-1; TRBD1 agrees at 10 bases. The V gene end was trimmed by 3 bases and the J gene end by 2 bases; junction bases not matched to a gene: 5. Per the germline V gene, CDR1 is SGHDT and CDR2 is YYEEEE. The CDR3 runs 16 residues. The CDR3 DNA reads as TGTGCCAGCAGCTGGACCGGGACAGGGGCCTACAATGAGCAGTTCTTC. Its translation: CASSWTGTGAYNEQFF.

This clonotype has at least ten counts. The chain employs TRBV7-6 and TRBJ2-1; 11 bases align to TRBD2. V shed 5 bases, J shed 1 base, and the junction held 4 bases outside the gene matches. The CDR3 totals 16 residues. Germline V gene sequence: CDR1 SGHVS, CDR2 FNYEAQ. CDR3: CASSPSSGGSYNEQFF. The CDR3 DNA reads TGTGCCAGCAGCCCCTCTAGCGGGGGGTCCTACAATGAGCAGTTCTTC.

This clonotype was picked up many times. This rearrangement joins TRBV7-2 to TRBJ2-5, with 11 bases matching TRBD1. The CDR3 runs 15 residues. Trimming cost V 2 bases and J 5 bases; bases outside gene matches: 4. In germline, CDR1 is SGHTA, CDR2 FQGNSA. The CDR3 loop reads CASSLRTGGEETQYF. In DNA, the CDR3 is TGTGCCAGCAGCTTAAGGACAGGGGGCGAGGAGACCCAGTACTTC.

In this sample, this clonotype turned up many times. The chain employs TRBV7-2 and TRBJ2-7; maybe TRBD2 (6 bases). Trimming removed 7 bases at V and 0 bases at J, with 16 bases between. Germline V gene lookup returns CDR1 SGHTA and CDR2 FQGNSA. The CDR3 loop spans 15 amino acids. Here the CDR3 DNA reads TGTGCCAGCACACTAGCCCCCATGAGCTCCTACGAGCAGTACTTC. Its protein product is CASTLAPMSSYEQYF. Full variable domain (missing parts from reference TRBV7-2 and TRBJ2-7): GAGVSQSPSNKVTEKGKDVELRCDPISGHTALYWYRQSLGQGLEFLIYFQGNSAPDKSGLPSDRFSAERTGGSVSTLTIQRTQQEDSAVYLCASTLAPMSSYEQYFGPGTRLTVT.

This clonotype was detected a few times. The chain links TRBV10-3 to TRBJ2-3; TRBD2 matches at 7 bases. Germline trimming cut 4 bases from V and 1 base from J; bases unmatched to any gene: 11. The CDR3 is made up of 17 amino acids. Germline V gene sequence: CDR1 ENHRY, CDR2 SYGVKD. The CDR3 DNA is TGTGCCATCAGTGGATCAACTCGCGGGAGTGGCACAGATACGCAGTATTTT. Translation gives CAISGSTRGSGTDTQYF.

This clonotype was counted only a few times. The J gene is TRBJ1-4, the V gene TRBV2; weak D call: TRBD1 (6 bases). Deletions cut 6 bases from V and 4 bases from J, with 12 bases between. Looked up from germline, CDR1 is SNHLY and CDR2 is FYNNEI. This CDR3 comprises 14 residues. The CDR3 sequence is CASRRGHLNEKLFF. The DNA for the CDR3 is TGTGCCAGCAGGAGGGGACACCTTAATGAAAAACTGTTTTTT. The full variable domain, rest sourced from reference TRBV2 and TRBJ1-4, is EPEVTQTPSHQVTQMGQEVILRCVPISNHLYFYWYRQILGQKVEFLVSFYNNEISEKSEIFDDQFSVERPDGSNFTLKIRSTKLEDSAMYFCASRRGHLNEKLFFGSGTQLSVL.

The chain couples TRBV20-1 to TRBJ2-2, with D maybe TRBD2 (5 bases). The germline CDR1 and CDR2 sequences are DFQATT and SNEGSKA (reference sequence). Trimming took off 7 bases at V and 7 bases at J, with 25 bases between the two ends. The CDR3 is 16 amino acids. The DNA for the CDR3 is TGCAGTGTAATGGGTGACGAGGGATTAGTAAGCGGGGAGCTGTTTTTT. Its translation: CSVMGDEGLVSGELFF.

This clonotype was seen repeatedly, ten times or more. The chain has TRBV24-1 and TRBJ2-1, with 7 bases lining up with TRBD2. The CDR3 spans 15 residues. In germline, CDR1 is KGHDR, CDR2 SFDVKD. With V trimmed by 3 bases and J by 5 bases, 6 bases remained unmatched. The CDR3 spells CATSDTTRGDNEQFF. CDR3 bases: TGTGCCACCAGTGATACCACACGGGGGGACAATGAGCAGTTCTTC.

This clonotype was observed many times. This chain uses TRBV20-1 with TRBJ1-6; tentatively, D is TRBD1 (6 bases). CDR1 DFQATT and CDR2 SNEGSKA come from the germline V gene (reference sequence). The CDR3 runs 17 residues. V lost 1 base to trimming and J lost 0 bases, with 13 bases between them. The CDR3 region is CSARVDRKSSYNSPLHF. The CDR3 coding sequence is TGCAGTGCTAGAGTTGACAGGAAGAGCTCCTATAATTCACCCCTCCACTTT.

This clonotype was recorded at least ten times. This chain connects TRBV11-2 to TRBJ2-2; 12 nucleotides agree with TRBD2. Trimming took 0 bases from V and 0 from J; bases not matched to a gene: 5. Germline CDR1 SGHAT, CDR2 FQNNGV. This CDR3 comprises 19 residues. CDR3 residues: CASSLEGLAGFTNTGELFF. The CDR3 DNA is TGTGCCAGCAGCTTAGAAGGACTAGCGGGGTTTACGAACACCGGGGAGCTGTTTTTT.

In its sample, this clonotype was seen a few times. The chain uses TRBV20-1 and TRBJ2-1; 11 bases agree with TRBD2. The CDR3 spans 12 residues. The V and J ends lost 6 bases and 10 bases, in that order; junction bases with no gene match: 5. Germline loops: CDR1 DFQATT, CDR2 SNEGSKA (reference sequence). CDR3 bases: TGCAGTGCAGGCGGGACTAGCGGAGAGCAGTTCTTC. Protein product: CSAGGTSGEQFF.

The sample holds many counts of this clonotype. This chain links TRBV7-6 with TRBJ2-2; 7 positions match TRBD2. The junction had 14 bases not matched to a gene; V was cut back by 0 bases and J by 7 bases. The length of the CDR3 is 18 residues. Germline loops: CDR1 SGHVS, CDR2 FNYEAQ. As DNA, the CDR3 is TGTGCCAGCAGCTTAGCCCCTTCTGGCGGGAGTTTATACGGGGAGCTGTTTTTT. Its protein product is CASSLAPSGGSLYGELFF.

Ten or more counts support this clonotype. The chain joins TRBV9 to TRBJ2-3; perhaps D is TRBD1 or TRBD2 (6 bases each). V was trimmed by 6 bases and J by 2 bases, leaving 13 bases between them. CDR3 length equals 14 residues. CDR1 SGDLS and CDR2 YYNGEE come from the germline V gene. The CDR3: CASKGGYFTDTQYF. As DNA, the CDR3 is TGTGCCAGCAAAGGGGGGTACTTCACAGATACGCAGTATTTT.